This T cell receptor (beta chain) was recovered during a study of neoadjuvant nivolumab and ipilimumab in lung cancer. Overall study findings and caveats: Only two of four nivolumab-treated tumors gained richness and clonality by surgery. Pathologic regression was not significantly tied to TCR clonality. TCR richness and clonality were higher in tumors than adjacent uninvolved lung. Higher pretherapy blood TCR richness went with higher resected-tumor richness.

The protocol was immunoSEQ multiplex PCR, while the TCRdb copy is restricted to in-frame clones and leaves out a portion. This repertoire shows more than 10,000 clones, approximately 94% found once; its top ten account for roughly 2.5%. The germline V gene encodes CDR1 SGHNT and CDR2 YYREEE (reference sequence). V gave up 0 bases and J gave up 4 bases, with 11 bases separating them. This CDR3 is built from 14 residues. In regard to this clone: Its specificity is not known.

This clonotype originated in an adult with non-small cell lung cancer. The J gene is TRBJ2-7, the V gene TRBV5-4; D may be TRBD1 (6 bases). The material sequenced was peripheral blood, taken after neoadjuvant nivolumab, alone or with ipilimumab, at or shortly before surgery. CDR3 nucleotides: TGTGCCAGCAGCTTGGTGGGGGCGGCGTACGAGCAGTACTTC. Translating it yields CASSLVGAAYEQYF.